This entry features one TCR beta chain sequence. Sequenced by immunoSEQ multiplex PCR; TCRdb stores in-frame clones only, minus some. The table records 20,000 or so clones, just over 70% of them present only once. V was clipped by 4 bases and J by 0 bases, with 13 bases between them. The CDR3 loop spans 16 amino acids. This sample was taken from a study of OX40 agonist ivuxolimab in advanced cancers. Material: CD4+ or CD8+ T cells sorted from blood, obtained in a trial of the OX40 agonist ivuxolimab. The origin of this receptor is an adult with an advanced solid tumor such as melanoma, head and neck, liver or kidney cancer. The rearrangement joins TRBV23-1 to TRBJ1-3; a possible D gene is TRBD1 (6 bases). TRBV23-1 is designated an ORF whose function remains uncertain. CDR3 DNA sequence: TGCGCCAGCAGTCCATATCCAGGGGACTCTGGAAACACCATATATTTT. Translated: CASSPYPGDSGNTIYF.